What follows are 23 T cell receptor beta chains derived from one specimen sequenced in a study of regulatory T cells in long-lasting Graves disease. Time point meaning: newly diagnosed GD, antithyroid drugs for less than 3 months. PBMCs provided the RNA from which the TCR library was made. Both iRepertoire HTBI primers and Arm-PCR of CDR3 regions were used to build the TCR beta libraries. MiXCR was run by TCRdb on the multiplex PCR reads, yielding one entry per CDR3 protein. Seen here are over 400,000 distinct CDR3 sequences, 12% to 15% observed once, and the top ten hold more than 15%. In addition, the sample was reused for a study of T cells in Graves' hyperthyroidism and ophthalmopathy.

Sequences were derived from peripheral blood mononuclear cells (PBMCs), sampled at new diagnosis, from a patient treated with antithyroid drugs. The receptors here all came from a woman aged 45 to 65 with Graves disease.

This clonotype turned up a few times. This sequence joins TRBV19 and TRBJ2-1, with D tentatively TRBD2 (6 bases). CDR1 LNHDA and CDR2 SQIVND come from the germline V gene (reference sequence). There are 16 residues in the CDR3. V was clipped by 7 bases and J by 4 bases, with 20 bases between them. The CDR3 DNA reads TGTGCCAGTACCTCAGACGGGGGTCCGGCGTACAATGAGCAGTTCTTC. Translation: CASTSDGGPAYNEQFF.

This chain joins TRBV5-1 and TRBJ2-5; 9 bases fit TRBD2. The V and J ends lost 4 bases and 4 bases, in that order; junction bases with no gene match: 14. This CDR3 is 17 amino acids long. Germline-derived CDR1 and CDR2 are SGHRS and YFSETQ. DNA for the CDR3: TGCGCCAGCAGCCAGGGGATGACTAGCGGTAAAGGAGAGACCCAGTACTTC. Amino acid sequence: CASSQGMTSGKGETQYF.

The rearrangement uses TRBV24-1 and TRBJ2-1; no firm D call. Germline CDR1 is KGHDR and CDR2 is SFDVKD. V was pared by 10 bases and J by 5 bases, with 17 bases between. There are 14 residues in the CDR3. This chain's CDR3 is CATSPATENNEQFF. CDR3 bases: TGTGCCACAAGCCCGGCGACGGAGAACAATGAGCAGTTCTTC.

Ten or more counts support this clonotype. Here the CDR3 DNA reads TGTGCCAGCAGCCGGGACGGCTCCTACGAGCAGTACTTC. It encodes CASSRDGSYEQYF. The rearrangement joins TRBV7-2 to TRBJ2-7; either TRBD1 or TRBD2 may supply D (5 bases each). The CDR3 has 13 amino acids. Germline V gene lookup returns CDR1 SGHTA and CDR2 FQGNSA. V lost 5 bases and J 0 bases, leaving 8 bases between the germline ends.

This clonotype was observed many times. The rearrangement joins TRBV28 to TRBJ2-3; the D gene could be TRBD1 or TRBD2 (5 bases each). The germline V gene has CDR1 MDHEN and CDR2 SYDVKM. Trimming shortened V by 8 bases and J by 5 bases, and 20 bases separated the two germline ends. The CDR3 spans 15 residues. CDR3: CASGWTFKEGDTQYF. The DNA of the CDR3 is TGTGCCAGCGGCTGGACATTCAAAGAGGGAGATACGCAGTATTTT.

This chain uses TRBV6-9 with TRBJ2-5; TRBD1 matches at 7 bases. J was trimmed by 4 bases and V by 1 base; bases with no gene match: 6. CDR3 length: 15 amino acids. The germline CDR1 and CDR2 sequences are MNHGY and SVAAGI. The CDR3 nucleotides are TGTGCCAGCAGTTATTTCCAGGGGGTAGGAGAGACCCAGTACTTC. The encoded protein is CASSYFQGVGETQYF.

V and J are TRBV28 and TRBJ1-1; D is uncertain. Germline assignment: CDR1 MDHEN and CDR2 SYDVKM. CDR3 length: 14 amino acids. Trimming left V 7 bases short and J 1 base short, with 13 bases between. CDR3 in amino acids: CASKSPNGNTEAFF. As DNA, the CDR3 is TGTGCCAGCAAATCCCCGAACGGGAACACTGAAGCTTTCTTT.

The rearrangement joins TRBV19 to TRBJ2-5, with a weak D call TRBD1 (5 bases). CDR3 length: 15 amino acids. Trimming left V 7 bases short and J 0 bases short, with 15 bases between. Germline CDR1 is LNHDA and CDR2 is SQIVND (reference sequence). CDR3 DNA sequence: TGTGCCAGTACCCCGGGCCAGGGCTACCAAGAGACCCAGTACTTC. Translated, it gives CASTPGQGYQETQYF.

In this sample, this clonotype turned up many times. V gene TRBV28 combines with J gene TRBJ2-1; maybe TRBD2 (6 bases). V was clipped by 7 bases and J by 3 bases, with 16 bases between them. Germline V gene data show CDR1 as MDHEN and CDR2 as SYDVKM. There are 15 residues in the CDR3. The CDR3 protein is CASTSGLTIYNEQFF. The CDR3, as DNA: TGTGCCAGCACCTCGGGACTCACGATCTACAATGAGCAGTTCTTC.

This clonotype has ten or more counts. The rearrangement links TRBV6-2 or TRBV6-3 to TRBJ1-5; the D is unclear. V lost 0 bases and J lost 2, with 5 bases in between. Germline values: CDR1 MNHEY, CDR2 SVGEGT. The CDR3 extends over 14 amino acids. For the CDR3, the DNA is TGTGCCAGCAGTTACTCGGAACGCAATCAGCCCCAGCATTTT. Its translation is CASSYSERNQPQHF.

This clonotype was observed many times. The chain links TRBV7-9 to TRBJ2-1, with 8 bases aligning to TRBD2. In germline, CDR1 is SEHNR, CDR2 FQNEAQ (reference sequence). This CDR3 region has 15 residues. Unmatched junction bases numbered 7, after V lost 2 bases and J lost 7 bases. The CDR3 DNA is TGTGCCAGCAGCTTACCGGGAGGGTCGAGGAATGAGCAGTTCTTC. Protein: CASSLPGGSRNEQFF.

The gene calls are TRBV7-6 and TRBJ2-1; the D gene is possibly TRBD2 (6 bases). This CDR3 region has 18 residues. Germline V gene data show CDR1 as SGHVS and CDR2 as FNYEAQ. Trimming left V 0 bases short and J 0 bases short, with 15 bases between. The CDR3 bases are TGTGCCAGCAGCTTAGCTCTGGGTAGCGGTAGCTCCTACAATGAGCAGTTCTTC. It yields the protein CASSLALGSGSSYNEQFF.

This clonotype was counted only a few times. The chain employs TRBV27 and TRBJ2-7; TRBD2 matches 7 bases. The length of the CDR3 is 15 residues. Germline assignment: CDR1 MNHEY and CDR2 SMNVEV (reference sequence). The J segment lost 2 bases and the V segment lost 6 bases, leaving 10 bases of the junction unmatched. The chain's CDR3 is CASRPSGIVTYEQYF. DNA for the CDR3: TGTGCCAGCAGACCAAGCGGGATAGTCACCTACGAGCAGTACTTC.

This clonotype was seen repeatedly, ten times or more. J is TRBJ2-7 and V is TRBV2; 9 positions agree with TRBD1. Unmatched junction bases numbered 7, after V lost 7 bases and J lost 0 bases. The CDR3 loop spans 15 amino acids. Per germline, CDR1 SNHLY and CDR2 FYNNEI. The CDR3 nucleotides read TGTGCCAGCACTGAGACAGGGGGATTCTCCTACGAGCAGTACTTC. Its protein product is CASTETGGFSYEQYF.

This clonotype showed up many times. The germline gene is not matched at one end of the junction; a read error may be the cause. The chain has TRBV7-2 and TRBJ2-3, with a weak D call TRBD2 (6 bases). CDR1 is SGHTA, CDR2 FQGNSA, per germline. This CDR3 spans 16 amino acids. The CDR3 nucleotides read TGTGCCAGCAGCCTAGCGCCCAGGCTTAGCACAGATACGCAGTATTTT. Translating it yields CASSLAPRLSTDTQYF.

J is TRBJ1-3 and V is TRBV28, with TRBD1 matching 9 bases. Germline V gene sequence: CDR1 MDHEN, CDR2 SYDVKM. CDR3 length: 14 amino acids. J gave up 4 bases and V 10 bases, and 8 bases lay outside the gene matches. DNA for the CDR3: TGTGCCACCTCCCGGGACAGGGTAGGAAACACCATATATTTT. Translated: CATSRDRVGNTIYF.

In its sample, this clonotype was seen many times. The genes are TRBV7-2 and TRBJ2-1, with D possibly matching TRBD1 (5 bases). The length of the CDR3 is 12 residues. From germline, CDR1 is SGHTA and CDR2 FQGNSA. V shed 5 bases and J shed 8 bases, with 10 bases lying between them. The CDR3 loop reads CASSQGRHEQFF. CDR3 bases: TGTGCCAGCAGCCAGGGTCGACATGAGCAGTTCTTC.

This clonotype has a handful of counts. V and J are TRBV5-1 and TRBJ2-7; 13 bases are a match to TRBD2. This CDR3 spans 18 amino acids. Germline V gene data show CDR1 as SGHRS and CDR2 as YFSETQ. The J segment lost 5 bases and the V segment lost 0 bases, leaving 11 bases of the junction unmatched. CDR3 residues: CASSLVVTSGRADDEQYF. CDR3 nucleotide sequence: TGCGCCAGCAGCTTGGTCGTTACTAGCGGGAGGGCCGACGACGAGCAGTACTTC. Combining the CDR3 with reference TRBV5-1 and TRBJ2-7 gives the whole variable domain KAGVTQTPRYLIKTRGQQVTLSCSPISGHRSVSWYQQTPGQGLQFLFEYFSETQRNKGNFPGRFSGRQFSNSRSEMNVSTLELGDSALYLCASSLVVTSGRADDEQYFGPGTRLTVT.

A few counts support this clonotype. Sequence at one end of the junction differs from germline and may be a read error. The rearrangement joins TRBV7-9 to TRBJ2-7; TRBD2 is a possible D gene (5 bases). Germline CDR1 and CDR2: SEHNR and FQNEAQ (reference sequence). CDR3 length equals 14 residues. The CDR3 sequence: CASSREGGRDEQCF. For the CDR3, the DNA is TGTGCCAGCAGCCGGGAAGGAGGACGAGACGAGCAGTGCTTC. Together with reference TRBV7-9 and TRBJ2-7, the CDR3 gives the full variable domain: DTGVSQNPRHKITKRGQNVTFRCDPISEHNRLYWYRQTLGQGPEFLTYFQNEAQLEKSRLLSDRFSAERPKGSFSTLEIQRTEQGDSAMYLCASSREGGRDEQCFGPGTRLTVT.

The sample holds many counts of this clonotype. The V and J genes are TRBV29-1 and TRBJ2-1; tentatively, D is TRBD1 or TRBD2 (6 bases each). The V gene's germline CDR1 is SQVTM and CDR2 ANQGSEA. The CDR3 consists of 13 residues. V was shortened by 4 bases and J by 6 bases, with 13 bases between the two germline ends. CDR3 in DNA: TGCAGCGTTGTCGCAGGAGGGGGCAATGAGCAGTTCTTC. Translation gives CSVVAGGGNEQFF.

There are many counts of this clonotype. The chain recombines TRBV7-4 with TRBJ2-7, with 8 bases aligning to TRBD1. CDR3 length equals 19 residues. V was pared by 3 bases and J by 7 bases, with 23 bases of the junction left unmatched. Looked up from germline, CDR1 is SGHVT and CDR2 is SQSDAQ. The DNA of the CDR3 is TGTGCCAGCAGCTTCGTGGGACAGGACTACGTCGTCCTACTTGTAGAGCAGTACTTC. Its translation is CASSFVGQDYVVLLVEQYF.

A few counts support this clonotype. A much more abundant neighbour one base away suggests this may be a read error. The CDR3 region has the DNA TGTGCCAGCTCACCAGGCAGGACCAGCTACAATGAGCAGTTCTTC. This codes for CASSPGRTSYNEQFF. V gene TRBV18 combines with J gene TRBJ2-1; D is unresolved. Trimming stripped 2 bases from V and 3 bases from J, with 11 bases between. This CDR3 has 15 residues. In germline, CDR1 is KGHSH, CDR2 LQKENI.

This clonotype was detected many times. J is TRBJ2-1 and V is TRBV28; D unclear. Germline values: CDR1 MDHEN, CDR2 SYDVKM. The CDR3 totals 15 residues. V lost 3 bases and J 4 bases, leaving 13 bases between the germline ends. The CDR3 bases are TGTGCCAGCAGTTTGAGGATTATGGGGTACAATGAGCAGTTCTTC. This encodes CASSLRIMGYNEQFF.